The clone carrying this T cell receptor beta chain appeared a single time. CDR1 is SGHAT, CDR2 FQNNGV, per germline. V lost 5 bases and J 3 bases, leaving 10 bases between the germline ends. The CDR3 consists of 13 residues. This sample stems from a study of control samples from healthy donors and cancer patients. Clones were read by immunoSEQ multiplex PCR, and TCRdb kept only the in-frame ones, dropping some. Seen here are some 130,000 clones, less than 95% observed once, and the top ten hold approximately 8.6%. The specimen sequenced was blood. The chain couples TRBV11-2 to TRBJ1-1; D not certain. This TCR came from a man between 18 and 35 years old in good health. The CDR3 nucleotides are TGTGCCAGCAGCAGGGAATTTTACACTGAAGCTTTCTTT. Its translation: CASSREFYTEAFF.